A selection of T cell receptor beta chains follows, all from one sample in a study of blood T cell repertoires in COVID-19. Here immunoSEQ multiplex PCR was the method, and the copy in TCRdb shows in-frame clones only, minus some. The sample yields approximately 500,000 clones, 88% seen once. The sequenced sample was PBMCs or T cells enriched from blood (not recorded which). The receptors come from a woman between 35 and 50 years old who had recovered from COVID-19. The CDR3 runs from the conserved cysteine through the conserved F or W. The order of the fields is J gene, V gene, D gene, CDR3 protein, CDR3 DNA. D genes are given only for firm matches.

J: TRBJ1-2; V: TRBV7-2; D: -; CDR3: CASSLGNQGGYGYTF; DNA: TGTGCCAGCAGCTTAGGCAACCAGGGTGGCTATGGCTACACCTTC
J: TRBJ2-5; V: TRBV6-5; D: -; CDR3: CASRRQYQETQYF; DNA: TGTGCCAGCAGGAGACAGTACCAAGAGACCCAGTACTTC
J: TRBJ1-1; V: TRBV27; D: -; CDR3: CASSLWRATEAFF; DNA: TGTGCCAGCAGTTTATGGCGGGCCACTGAAGCTTTCTTT
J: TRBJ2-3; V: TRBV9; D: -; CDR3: CASSVFGRSTDTQYF; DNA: TGTGCCAGCAGCGTCTTCGGGAGAAGCACAGATACGCAGTATTTT
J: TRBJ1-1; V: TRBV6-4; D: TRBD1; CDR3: CASRGTVSNTEAFF; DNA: TGTGCCAGCAGGGGGACAGTTTCGAACACTGAAGCTTTCTTT
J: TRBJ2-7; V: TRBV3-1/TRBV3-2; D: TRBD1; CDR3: CASSQAGTGAYEQYF; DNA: TGTGCCAGCAGCCAAGCCGGGACAGGGGCCTACGAGCAGTACTTC
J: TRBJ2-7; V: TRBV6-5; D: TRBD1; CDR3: CASSYSAEGAEQYF; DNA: TGTGCCAGCAGTTACTCGGCAGAGGGGGCCGAGCAGTACTTC
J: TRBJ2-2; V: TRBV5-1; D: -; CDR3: CASSLGEQKNTGELFF; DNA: TGCGCCAGCAGCTTAGGGGAACAGAAAAACACCGGGGAGCTGTTTTTT
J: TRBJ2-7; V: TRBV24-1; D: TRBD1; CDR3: CATSVPGQGTYEQYF; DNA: TGTGCCACCAGTGTTCCGGGACAGGGAACCTACGAGCAGTACTTC
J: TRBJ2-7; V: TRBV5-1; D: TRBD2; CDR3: CASSPDGLAGDEQYF; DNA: TGCGCCAGCAGCCCCGACGGGCTAGCGGGAGACGAGCAGTACTTC
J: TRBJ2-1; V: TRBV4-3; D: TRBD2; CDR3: CASSQGWSSGDNEQFF; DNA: TGCGCCAGCAGCCAAGGGTGGTCTAGCGGCGACAATGAGCAGTTCTTC
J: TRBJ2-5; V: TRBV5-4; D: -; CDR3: CASSLTGSQETQYF; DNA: TGTGCCAGCAGCTTGACAGGGTCCCAAGAGACCCAGTACTTC
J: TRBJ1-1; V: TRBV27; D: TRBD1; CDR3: CASSPSTGFSTEAFF; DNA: TGTGCCAGCAGTCCCTCGACAGGGTTCAGCACTGAAGCTTTCTTT
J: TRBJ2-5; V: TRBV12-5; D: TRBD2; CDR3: CASGLPRLAGVGVETQYF; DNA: TGTGCTAGTGGTTTGCCCAGACTAGCGGGAGTAGGGGTAGAGACCCAGTACTTC
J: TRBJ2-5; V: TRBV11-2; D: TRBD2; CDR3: CASSLSLSGSAETQYF; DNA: TGTGCCAGCAGCTTATCTCTTAGCGGGAGCGCGGAGACCCAGTACTTC
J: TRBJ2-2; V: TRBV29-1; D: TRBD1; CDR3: CSAAGRGQLELFF; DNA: TGCAGCGCTGCGGGCAGGGGGCAACTGGAGCTGTTTTTT
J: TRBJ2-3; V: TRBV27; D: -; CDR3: CASTQGAPFWDTQYF; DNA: TGTGCCAGCACCCAGGGTGCTCCCTTTTGGGATACGCAGTATTTT
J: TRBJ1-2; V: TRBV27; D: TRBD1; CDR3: CASRTGGLNYGYTF; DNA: TGTGCCAGCAGGACAGGGGGTCTTAACTATGGCTACACCTTC
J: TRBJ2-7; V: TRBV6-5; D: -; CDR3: CASSYSRSSSYEQYF; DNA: TGTGCCAGCAGTTACTCGCGGTCTAGCTCCTACGAGCAGTACTTC
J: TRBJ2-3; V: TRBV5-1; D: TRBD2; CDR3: CASRRLAGVIDTQYF; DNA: TGCGCCAGCAGGAGACTAGCGGGAGTAATAGATACGCAGTATTTT
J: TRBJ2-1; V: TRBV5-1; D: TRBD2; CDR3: CASSLEGTSSYNEQFF; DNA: TGCGCCAGCAGCTTGGAAGGGACTAGCTCCTACAATGAGCAGTTCTTC
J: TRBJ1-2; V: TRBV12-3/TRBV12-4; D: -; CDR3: CASSFQGTYGYTF; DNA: TGTGCCAGCAGTTTCCAGGGAACCTATGGCTACACCTTC
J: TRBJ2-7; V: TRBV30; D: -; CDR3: CAWRAQTVTYEQYF; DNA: TGTGCCTGGAGAGCTCAAACAGTAACCTACGAGCAGTACTTC
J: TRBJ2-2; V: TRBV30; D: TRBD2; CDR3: CAWSVWREGTGELFF; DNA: TGTGCCTGGAGTGTTTGGCGGGAGGGCACCGGGGAGCTGTTTTTT